This T cell receptor (beta chain) was captured in a study of PD-L1 blockade in urothelial cancer. Time point indicated: peripheral blood 6 weeks after treatment start. The CDR3 consists of 15 residues. CDR1 and CDR2 (germline): SNHLY, FYNNEI. V gave up 2 bases and J gave up 7 bases; unmatched junction bases: 9. Spiked synthetic TCR analogs estimated absolute template abundance per PCR. The method was immunoSEQ multiplex PCR; TCRdb's version includes in-frame clones alone and lacks a portion of them. The data contain 35,000 or so clones, approximately 80% of them singletons. The rearrangement uses TRBV2 and TRBJ2-5; TRBD2 agrees at 8 bases. The sequences come from PBMCs, collected around atezolizumab (anti-PD-L1) treatment. The TCR comes from a middle-aged man with urothelial cancer. The CDR3: CASSETGLGEGTQYF. As DNA, the CDR3 is TGTGCCAGCAGTGAAACGGGACTAGGGGAAGGGACCCAGTACTTC.